A selection of T cell receptor beta chains follows, all from one sample in a study of blood T cells in healthy people across ages. Using its own MiXCR run on the 5' RACE reads, TCRdb lists one record per CDR3 protein. The sample consists of 1.5 million to 2 million distinct CDR3 sequences, roughly 50% of them appearing once. Source material: blood. The source is a woman aged 40 to 50 in good health. The conserved cysteine and the conserved F or W are not part of the CDR3 here. The order of the fields is V gene, CDR3 protein.

TRBV20-1 SARDAGGPQETQY
TRBV5-6 ASSYGSAVGTQY
TRBV6-5 ASSYEDSPTDTQY
TRBV11-2 ASSPRAEQPQH
TRBV21-1 ASSPHGLTTDTQY
TRBV14 ASSPTGLRMSYNEQF
TRBV10-3 AISAEQGSTTDTQY
TRBV7-9 ASSSSRSGGPRIQY
TRBV4-2 ASSFEWGNSPLH
TRBV9 ASSGDSELNYGYT
TRBV5-1 ASSFDRVTEAF
TRBV9 ASSVHPPGQARKDTQY
TRBV25-1 ASSPGTGSFNEQF
TRBV20-1 SAEAEDSTDTQY
TRBV4-1 ASRQTGLANYGYT
TRBV4-2 ASSQAQGNYNSPLH
TRBV7-9 ASSLEPTSQETQY
TRBV27 ASSLKPISYNEQF
TRBV18 ASSPPGQAGGYT
TRBV27 ASSFEGKDDTQY
TRBV7-6 ASSFGRALKTQY
TRBV20-1 SARPPSSYNEQY
TRBV29-1 SVGGSSAGLTYEQY
TRBV6-5 ASSYPGLNEQF
TRBV11-2 ASSLEGTGGDEQF
TRBV4-2 ASSQESGGAADYT
TRBV4-3 ASSLLAGAGNEQF
TRBV3-1 ACSLGQTQY
TRBV10-3 AIKDGNTDTQY
TRBV5-1 ASSGTSVSWSYQETQY
TRBV7-2 ASSLAGTSGQETQF
TRBV12-3/TRBV12-4 ASSGIREQY
TRBV3-1 ASSQGLAGKETQY
TRBV5-1 ASSRGGLGQEGSHEQY
TRBV20-1 SANRGGHEQF
TRBV5-6 ASSLGRTGGVGYT
TRBV29-1 SVSGGGSTDTQY
TRBV7-9 ASSSYRGQQETQY
TRBV28 ASSSRLGTVFQETQY
TRBV14 ASSQSGVVLYNEQF
TRBV6-4 ASSDSKVGGGEKETQY